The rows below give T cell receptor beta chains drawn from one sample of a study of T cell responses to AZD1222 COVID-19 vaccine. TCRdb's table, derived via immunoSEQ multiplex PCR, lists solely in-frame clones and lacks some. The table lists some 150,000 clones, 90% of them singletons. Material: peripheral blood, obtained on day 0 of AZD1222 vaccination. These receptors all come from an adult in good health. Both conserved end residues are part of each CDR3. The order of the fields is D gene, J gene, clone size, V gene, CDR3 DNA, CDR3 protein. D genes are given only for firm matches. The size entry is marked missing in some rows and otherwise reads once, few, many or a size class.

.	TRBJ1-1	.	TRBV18	TGTGCCAGCTCACTCAACACTGAAGCTTTCTTT	CASSLNTEAFF
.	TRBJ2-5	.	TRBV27	TGTGCCAGCAGTCTCCGGACAGCTCAAGAGACCCAGTACTTC	CASSLRTAQETQYF
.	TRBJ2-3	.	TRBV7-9	TGTGCCAGCAGCCCCCCTTTTCAGGGACTGAACACAGATACGCAGTATTTT	CASSPPFQGLNTDTQYF
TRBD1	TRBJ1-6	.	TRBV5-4	TGTGCCAGCAGCTTGGGGACAGGGAGGAATTCACCCCTCCACTTT	CASSLGTGRNSPLHF
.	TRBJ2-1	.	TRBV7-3	TGTGCCAGCAGCTTAAAACCTAGCTCCTACAATGAGCAGTTCTTC	CASSLKPSSYNEQFF
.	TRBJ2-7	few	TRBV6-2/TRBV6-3	TGTGCCAGCAGTTCTGACAGTTCCTACGAGCAGTACTTC	CASSSDSSYEQYF
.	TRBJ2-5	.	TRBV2	TGTGCCAGCAGTTTACAGGGTCGGCAAGAGACCCAGTACTTC	CASSLQGRQETQYF
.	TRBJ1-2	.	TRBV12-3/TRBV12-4	TGTGCCAGCAGTTTAGAGATCTATGGCTACACCTTC	CASSLEIYGYTF
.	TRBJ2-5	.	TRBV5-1	TGCGCCAGCAGTTCGCGGCCCGGGACAGTGCCTCGGACGGGGGGTGAGACCCAGTACTTC	CASSSRPGTVPRTGGETQYF
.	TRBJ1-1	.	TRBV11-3	TGTGCCAGCAGCCTAGGGGAGAACACTGAAGCTTTCTTT	CASSLGENTEAFF
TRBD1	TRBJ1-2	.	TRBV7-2	TGTGCCAGCAGCTTAACTTCCGGACAGGGGTTTAACTATGGCTACACCTTC	CASSLTSGQGFNYGYTF
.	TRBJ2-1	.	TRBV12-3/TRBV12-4	TGTGCCAGCAGTCCCGGGAATGAGCAGTTCTTC	CASSPGNEQFF
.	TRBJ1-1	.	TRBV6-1	TGTGCCAGCAGTGAAAGCGTAGATTTAACTGAAGCTTTCTTT	CASSESVDLTEAFF
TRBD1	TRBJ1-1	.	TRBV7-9	TGTGCCAGCAGAACCGACAGGGCGAACACTGAAGCTTTCTTT	CASRTDRANTEAFF
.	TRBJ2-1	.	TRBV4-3	TGCGCCAGCAGCCCCGCGTACAGGGACTACAATGAGCAGTTCTTC	CASSPAYRDYNEQFF
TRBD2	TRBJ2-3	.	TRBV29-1	TGCAGCGTTGGAAGAGCGGGAGGCACAGATACGCAGTATTTT	CSVGRAGGTDTQYF
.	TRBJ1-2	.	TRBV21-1	TGTGCCAGCAGCAAGGGTTTCTTGGGATGGGGCTACACCTTC	CASSKGFLGWGYTF
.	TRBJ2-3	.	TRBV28	TGTGCCAGCAGTTTAAACAGGGCCTCGGATACGCAGTATTTT	CASSLNRASDTQYF
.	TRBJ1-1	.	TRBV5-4	TGTGCCAGCAGCCTAGGGGGGAACACTGAAGCTTTCTTT	CASSLGGNTEAFF
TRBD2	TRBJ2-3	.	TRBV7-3	TGTGCCAGCAGCTTAGGTTCTAGCGGGACAGATACGCAGTATTTT	CASSLGSSGTDTQYF
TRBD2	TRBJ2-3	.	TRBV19	TGTGCCAGTAGTTGGAATGGCCGGGGGAGGGGATCTAGCACAGATACGCAGTATTTT	CASSWNGRGRGSSTDTQYF
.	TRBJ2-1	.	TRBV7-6	TGTGCCAGCAGCCCAGGTTCAGCTTTCTACAATGAGCAGTTCTTC	CASSPGSAFYNEQFF
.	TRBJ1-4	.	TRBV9	TGTGCCAGCAGCGTAGGAAGTATAGGTGAAAAACTGTTTTTT	CASSVGSIGEKLFF
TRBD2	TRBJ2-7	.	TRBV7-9	TGTGCCAGCAGTCAAAGGACTAGCGGATACGAGCAGTACTTC	CASSQRTSGYEQYF
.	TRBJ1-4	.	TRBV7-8	TGTGCCAGCAGCCGACGACAGCCTAATGAAAAACTGTTTTTT	CASSRRQPNEKLFF
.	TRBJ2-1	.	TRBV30	TGTGCCTGGAGCAGAGGCAATGAGCAGTTCTTC	CAWSRGNEQFF
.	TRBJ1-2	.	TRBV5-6	TGTGCCAGCAGCTTTAGTCATTTAGGCGGCTACACCTTC	CASSFSHLGGYTF
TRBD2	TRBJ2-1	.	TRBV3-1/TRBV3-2	TGTGCCAGCAGCCAAGTGGTAGCGGGAGCATTTGAGCAGTTCTTC	CASSQVVAGAFEQFF
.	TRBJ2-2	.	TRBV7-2	TGTGCCAGCAGCCTCCCCATATTTGGGGCCACCGGGGAGCTGTTTTTT	CASSLPIFGATGELFF
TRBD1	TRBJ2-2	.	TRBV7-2	TGTGCCAGCAGCTTTAGGGACAGGGGGCTTGGCGGGGAGCTGTTTTTT	CASSFRDRGLGGELFF
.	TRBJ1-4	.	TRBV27	TGTGCCAGCAGTTTCCTGGGTAAGGGTGAAAAACTGTTTTTT	CASSFLGKGEKLFF
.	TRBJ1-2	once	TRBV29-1	TGCAGCGTTGAAGAAGGGTCATCCTATGGCTACACCTTC	CSVEEGSSYGYTF
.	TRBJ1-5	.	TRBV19	TGTGCCAGTACCATCCGGGGGATCAATCAGCCCCAGCATTTT	CASTIRGINQPQHF
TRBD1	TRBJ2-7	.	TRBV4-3	TGCGCCAGCAGCCAAGATGCCGGGACAGGGGGCTACGAGCAGTACTTC	CASSQDAGTGGYEQYF
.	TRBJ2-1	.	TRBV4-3	TGCGCCAGCAGCCAAGTAGCACTAGGCGCTTATGAGCAGTTCTTC	CASSQVALGAYEQFF
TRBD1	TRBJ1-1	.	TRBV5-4	TGTGCCAGCAGCTACGGGACAGGGGTGGGTTTGAGCACTGAAGCTTTCTTT	CASSYGTGVGLSTEAFF
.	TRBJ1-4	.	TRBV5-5	TGTGCCAGCAGCACCGGACCCGCAGGGTGGCGGGATGAAAAACTGTTTTTT	CASSTGPAGWRDEKLFF
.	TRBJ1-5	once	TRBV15	TGTGCCACCAGCAGAGATCGGCAGGGGAACAATCAGCCCCAGCATTTT	CATSRDRQGNNQPQHF
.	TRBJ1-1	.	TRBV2	TGTGCCAGCACCTACAGGGAGAACACTGAAGCTTTCTTT	CASTYRENTEAFF
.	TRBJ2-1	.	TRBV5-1	TGCGCCAGCAGCTCCCACTACAATGAGCAGTTCTTC	CASSSHYNEQFF